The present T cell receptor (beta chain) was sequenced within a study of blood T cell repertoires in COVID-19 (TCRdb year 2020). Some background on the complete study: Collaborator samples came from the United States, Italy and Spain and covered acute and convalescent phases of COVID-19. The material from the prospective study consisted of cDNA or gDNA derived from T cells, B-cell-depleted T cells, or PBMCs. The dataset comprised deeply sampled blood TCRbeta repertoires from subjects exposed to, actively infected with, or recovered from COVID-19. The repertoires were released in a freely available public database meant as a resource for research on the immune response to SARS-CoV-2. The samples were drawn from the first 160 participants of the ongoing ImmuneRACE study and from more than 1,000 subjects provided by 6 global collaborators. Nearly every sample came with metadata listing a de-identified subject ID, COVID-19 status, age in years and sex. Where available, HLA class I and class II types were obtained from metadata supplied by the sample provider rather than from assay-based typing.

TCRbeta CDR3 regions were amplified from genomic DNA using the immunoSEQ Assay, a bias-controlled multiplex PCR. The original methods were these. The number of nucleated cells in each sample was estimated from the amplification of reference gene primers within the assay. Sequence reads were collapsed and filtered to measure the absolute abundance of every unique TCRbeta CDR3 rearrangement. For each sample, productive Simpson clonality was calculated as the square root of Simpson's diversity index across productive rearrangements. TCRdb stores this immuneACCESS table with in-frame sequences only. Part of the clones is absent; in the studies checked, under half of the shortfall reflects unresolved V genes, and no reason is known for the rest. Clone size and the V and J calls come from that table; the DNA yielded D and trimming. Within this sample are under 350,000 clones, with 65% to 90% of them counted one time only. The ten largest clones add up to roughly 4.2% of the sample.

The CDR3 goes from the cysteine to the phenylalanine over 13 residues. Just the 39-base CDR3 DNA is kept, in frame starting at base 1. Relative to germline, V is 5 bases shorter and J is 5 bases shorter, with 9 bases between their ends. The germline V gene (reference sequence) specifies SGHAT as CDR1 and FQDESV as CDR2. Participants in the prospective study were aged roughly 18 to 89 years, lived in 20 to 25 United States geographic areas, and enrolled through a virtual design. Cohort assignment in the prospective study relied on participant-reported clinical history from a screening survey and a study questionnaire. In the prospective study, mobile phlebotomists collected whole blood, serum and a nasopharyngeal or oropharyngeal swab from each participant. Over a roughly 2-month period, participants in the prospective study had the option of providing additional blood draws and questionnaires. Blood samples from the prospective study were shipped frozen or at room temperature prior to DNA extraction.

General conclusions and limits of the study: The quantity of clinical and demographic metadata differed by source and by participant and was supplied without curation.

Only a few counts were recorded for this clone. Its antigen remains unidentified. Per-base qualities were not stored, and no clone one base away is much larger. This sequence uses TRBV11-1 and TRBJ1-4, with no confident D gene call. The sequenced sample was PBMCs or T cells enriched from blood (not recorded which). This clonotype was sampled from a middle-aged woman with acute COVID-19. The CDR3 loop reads CASSTGGNEKLFF. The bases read TGTGCCAGCAGCACGGGAGGAAATGAAAAACTGTTTTTT.